Listed below are T cell receptor beta chains from one sample, sequenced in a study of shared clonotypes between healthy human individuals. TCRdb's table, derived via immunoSEQ multiplex PCR, lists solely in-frame clones and lacks some. The table shows about 1,500,000 clones, with 95% to 97% occurring only once. The specimen was naive CD4+ T cells sorted from blood. The source is a man aged 25 to 45 in good health. The CDR3 runs from the conserved cysteine through the conserved F or W.

J: TRBJ1-1
V: TRBV2
CDR3: CASRQGGTEAFF

J: TRBJ2-7
V: TRBV7-9
CDR3: CASSHRGQYEQYF

J: TRBJ2-2
V: TRBV18
CDR3: CASSRPGTTNTGELFF

J: TRBJ2-7
V: TRBV7-9
CDR3: CASSRPGLAGYEQYF

J: TRBJ1-5
V: TRBV6-1
CDR3: CASSETPDQPQHF

J: TRBJ1-1
V: TRBV10-1
CDR3: CASSDTVYTEAFF

J: TRBJ2-1
V: TRBV9
CDR3: CASAPSSYNEQFF

J: TRBJ2-1
V: TRBV5-4
CDR3: CASSGPNRIDINEQFF

J: TRBJ1-4
V: TRBV5-1
CDR3: CASSGGQTGRNEKLFF

J: TRBJ1-1
V: TRBV18
CDR3: CASSPQGGDTEAFF

J: TRBJ1-1
V: TRBV20-1
CDR3: CSATWLDGTFF

J: TRBJ2-1
V: TRBV7-9
CDR3: CASSSQTSGSYYNEQFF

J: TRBJ2-2
V: TRBV5-1
CDR3: CASRLAGGTGELFF

J: TRBJ1-1
V: TRBV5-1
CDR3: CASSWDLDAEAFF

J: TRBJ2-7
V: TRBV5-1
CDR3: CASSLSLTGDSYEQYF

J: TRBJ1-2
V: TRBV29-1
CDR3: CSGLTGTDYGYTF

J: TRBJ1-4
V: TRBV10-3
CDR3: CAISESWRLSTNEKLFF

J: TRBJ2-1
V: TRBV6-1
CDR3: CASSERPQGAYNEQFF

J: TRBJ1-2
V: TRBV6-5
CDR3: CASSRPGHLPYGYTF

J: TRBJ2-7
V: TRBV29-1
CDR3: CSAAFADEQYF

J: TRBJ1-4
V: TRBV30
CDR3: CAWSGTGTNEKLFF

J: TRBJ1-1
V: TRBV5-8
CDR3: CASSPYVTEAFF

J: TRBJ2-7
V: TRBV5-5
CDR3: CASSLAPRSPASYEQYF

J: TRBJ2-5
V: TRBV4-1
CDR3: CASSQDMRGRALETQYF

J: TRBJ2-1
V: TRBV6-6
CDR3: CASSYGTGVYNEQFF

J: TRBJ2-6
V: TRBV5-4
CDR3: CASSFPGTSANSGANVLTF

J: TRBJ2-1
V: TRBV11-3
CDR3: CASSWGELNEQFF

J: TRBJ2-7
V: TRBV6-5
CDR3: CASSRDWGLYEQYF

J: TRBJ2-7
V: TRBV19
CDR3: CASSLIAGATYEQYF

J: TRBJ2-2
V: TRBV2
CDR3: CASSGLNTGELFF

J: TRBJ2-3
V: TRBV18
CDR3: CASSPTGATDTQYF

J: TRBJ1-1
V: TRBV5-1
CDR3: CASYRTGEVNTEAFF

J: TRBJ2-7
V: TRBV6-6
CDR3: CASSQGGRDEQYF

J: TRBJ2-7
V: TRBV6-6
CDR3: CASSDGTEFSYEQYF

J: TRBJ1-2
V: TRBV5-1
CDR3: CASSSGQGINYGYTF

J: TRBJ2-7
V: TRBV28
CDR3: CASSSTSWDRNSYEQYF

J: TRBJ1-1
V: TRBV27
CDR3: CASSSGIPLEAFF

J: TRBJ2-1
V: TRBV27
CDR3: CASSSLGGSSYNEQFF

J: TRBJ1-1
V: TRBV28
CDR3: CASSLIQGVGTEAFF

J: TRBJ2-1
V: TRBV2
CDR3: CASSPPMVNEQFF

J: TRBJ2-2
V: TRBV7-9
CDR3: CASRIVPTGELFF

J: TRBJ2-2
V: TRBV9
CDR3: CASSVTSSGWRTGELFF

J: TRBJ1-5
V: TRBV7-2
CDR3: CASSITGLPQHF

J: TRBJ2-1
V: TRBV18
CDR3: CASSPQAPASGEQFF

J: TRBJ1-1
V: TRBV18
CDR3: CASSPLAGGHEGTEAFF

J: TRBJ2-7
V: TRBV5-6
CDR3: CASRAWTGYEQYF

J: TRBJ2-2
V: TRBV21-1
CDR3: CASSKRRGGELFF

J: TRBJ2-1
V: TRBV7-2
CDR3: CASSSRTSGNSYNEQFF

J: TRBJ2-7
V: TRBV5-4
CDR3: CASSRTSGSYEQYF

J: TRBJ2-1
V: TRBV5-3
CDR3: CARSLVCCLGDGEQFF

J: TRBJ2-7
V: TRBV5-1
CDR3: CASGDRDEQYF

J: TRBJ2-4
V: TRBV14
CDR3: CASSPSGRASKNIQYF

J: TRBJ1-3
V: TRBV5-4
CDR3: CASSLDEFSGNTIYF

J: TRBJ1-1
V: TRBV27
CDR3: CASAYVRTMNTEAFF